This TCR beta chain is from a study of T cells after yellow fever vaccination. Study-level points and caveats: Peaking faster, on day 5 versus 15, the secondary response was nonetheless weaker.

TCRdb reprocessed the 5' RACE reads with MiXCR, giving one entry per CDR3 protein. The sample lists more than 350,000 distinct CDR3 sequences; about 9.9% were seen once. Details on this clonotype: The antigen is not known.

This sequence was found in a man younger than 30 who received the YFV17D yellow fever vaccine. Specimen: PBMCs, collected on the day of the first yellow fever vaccination.

CDR3 protein: CAIPGEQGADTQYF. The CDR3 DNA sequence: TGTGCCATTCCGGGTGAGCAGGGGGCAGATACGCAGTATTTT. The chain combines TRBV15 with TRBJ2-3; 7 positions agree with TRBD1. The CDR3 runs 14 residues. After removal of 10 bases from V and 4 bases from J, the junction contained 11 bases not matched to a gene. Germline loops: CDR1 LNHNV, CDR2 YYDKDF (reference sequence).